This is a list of T cell receptor beta chains from one sample in a study of blood T cell repertoires in COVID-19. Generated by immunoSEQ multiplex PCR, the TCRdb table keeps only in-frame clones and is missing some. The sample holds around 270,000 clones, around 83% seen once. Sequencing was done on a sample of peripheral blood. These receptors were collected from a woman aged 40 to 50 who had recovered from COVID-19. CDR3s include the opening cysteine and the closing phenylalanine or tryptophan. A D gene is named only where the DNA matches it firmly. Clone size, where shown, is once, few, many, or a class for clones that have expanded.

clone size	V gene	J gene	D gene	CDR3 protein	CDR3 DNA
.	TRBV28	TRBJ1-1	.	CASSPPPGTEAFF	TGTGCCAGCAGTCCTCCCCCGGGGACTGAAGCTTTCTTT
.	TRBV7-9	TRBJ2-7	TRBD1	CASSAARGQPYEQYF	TGTGCCAGCAGCGCCGCCCGGGGACAGCCCTACGAGCAGTACTTC
few	TRBV6-5	TRBJ1-3	.	CASSRRTVSGNTIYF	TGTGCCAGCAGTAGGAGGACAGTCTCTGGAAACACCATATATTTT
.	TRBV19	TRBJ2-1	TRBD1	CASNKQGSDNEQFF	TGTGCCAGTAATAAACAGGGGAGCGACAATGAGCAGTTCTTC
once	TRBV25-1	TRBJ1-2	.	CASSEPGHTNYGYTF	TGTGCCAGCAGTGAACCGGGACACACGAACTATGGCTACACCTTC
.	TRBV23-1	TRBJ2-7	.	CASTHRGRPYEQYF	TGCGCCAGCACCCACCGTGGCAGGCCCTACGAGCAGTACTTC
.	TRBV18	TRBJ1-3	.	CASSPSGNGNTIYF	TGTGCCAGCTCACCATCGGGGAACGGAAACACCATATATTTT
.	TRBV6-1	TRBJ2-7	TRBD2	CASSARWGLDTYEQYF	TGTGCCAGCAGTGCCCGTTGGGGACTAGATACCTACGAGCAGTACTTC
.	TRBV6-5	TRBJ2-7	.	CASKGTLYEQYF	TGTGCCAGCAAAGGGACTCTCTACGAGCAGTACTTC
.	TRBV5-5	TRBJ2-5	TRBD1	CASSPPTGQETQYF	TGTGCCAGCAGCCCACCGACAGGGCAAGAGACCCAGTACTTC
.	TRBV28	TRBJ2-3	.	CASNPEGDTQYF	TGTGCCAGCAACCCGGAGGGGGATACGCAGTATTTT
.	TRBV7-2	TRBJ1-2	.	CASSFRQNLGYGYTF	TGTGCCAGCAGCTTCCGACAGAACCTGGGGTATGGCTACACCTTC
.	TRBV4-1	TRBJ1-6	.	CASSRAGSRNSPLHF	TGCGCCAGCAGCCGGGCAGGGTCTAGGAATTCACCCCTCCACTTT
.	TRBV6-5	TRBJ2-7	TRBD1	CASSSRQGAAGEQYF	TGTGCCAGCAGTTCCAGACAGGGGGCGGCCGGCGAGCAGTACTTC
once	TRBV28	TRBJ2-2	.	CASSFKGVHTGELFF	TGTGCCAGCAGTTTTAAGGGGGTTCACACCGGGGAGCTGTTTTTT
.	TRBV11-3	TRBJ1-1	.	CASSSLGLNTEAFF	TGTGCCAGCAGCTCCCTGGGGCTGAACACTGAAGCTTTCTTT
.	TRBV5-5	TRBJ1-6	TRBD1	CASSSLGDRVSPLHF	TGTGCCAGCAGCTCTCTCGGGGACAGGGTTTCACCCCTCCACTTT
.	TRBV2	TRBJ2-1	.	CASSVIQGSFF	TGTGCCAGCAGTGTGATCCAGGGTAGCTTCTTC
.	TRBV7-9	TRBJ2-1	.	CASSPRQDPYNEQFF	TGTGCCAGCAGCCCCCGACAGGACCCCTACAATGAGCAGTTCTTC
few	TRBV5-6	TRBJ1-2	TRBD1	CASSLGTGYGYTF	TGTGCCAGCAGCTTGGGGACAGGGTACGGCTACACCTTC
.	TRBV6-5	TRBJ2-1	.	CASSSRGTYNEQFF	TGTGCCAGCAGTTCCCGGGGAACCTACAATGAGCAGTTCTTC
.	TRBV2	TRBJ1-6	TRBD1	CASSGDREASPLHF	TGTGCCAGCAGTGGAGACAGGGAGGCTTCACCCCTCCACTTT
.	TRBV6-6	TRBJ2-3	.	CASSKGPSGSTDTQYF	TGTGCCAGCAGTAAAGGACCGAGCGGAAGCACAGATACGCAGTATTTT
.	TRBV4-2	TRBJ2-5	TRBD1	CASSQPGTGEETQYF	TGTGCCAGCAGCCAACCAGGGACAGGCGAAGAGACCCAGTACTTC
.	TRBV9	TRBJ2-5	.	CASSVQGSETQYF	TGTGCCAGCAGCGTACAGGGGTCAGAGACCCAGTACTTC
.	TRBV27	TRBJ2-3	TRBD2	CASSLVSGGAMADTQYF	TGTGCCAGCAGTTTAGTGTCCGGGGGGGCCATGGCAGATACGCAGTATTTT
.	TRBV5-4	TRBJ1-6	.	CASSIRSAGNNSPLHF	TGTGCCAGCAGCATAAGGTCTGCAGGGAATAATTCACCCCTCCACTTT
.	TRBV27	TRBJ1-2	.	CASSLSPLGALSGYTF	TGTGCCAGCAGTTTATCCCCGTTGGGGGCACTCTCTGGCTACACCTTC
.	TRBV6-1	TRBJ1-6	.	CASSEAAGRNSPLHF	TGTGCCAGCAGTGAAGCTGCGGGGCGTAATTCACCCCTCCACTTT
.	TRBV5-6	TRBJ1-2	.	CASSLAALGGADGYTF	TGTGCCAGCAGCTTGGCCGCCTTAGGCGGGGCGGATGGCTACACCTTC
.	TRBV7-2	TRBJ2-1	.	CASSLGGRVEYNEQFF	TGTGCCAGCAGCTTAGGGGGCCGGGTAGAGTACAATGAGCAGTTCTTC
.	TRBV7-9	TRBJ2-2	.	CASSLHRADTGELFF	TGTGCCAGCAGCTTGCACAGGGCGGACACCGGGGAGCTGTTTTTT
.	TRBV28	TRBJ1-5	.	CASSLLPRGQPQHF	TGTGCCAGCAGTCTCTTACCCCGGGGGCAGCCCCAGCATTTT
.	TRBV28	TRBJ1-5	TRBD1	CASRSTGYSNQPQHF	TGTGCCAGCAGGTCGACAGGGTATAGCAATCAGCCCCAGCATTTT
.	TRBV3-1/TRBV3-2	TRBJ1-1	TRBD1	CASSQDRASFEAFF	TGTGCCAGCAGCCAGGACAGGGCCTCCTTTGAAGCTTTCTTT
.	TRBV5-1	TRBJ2-3	.	CASSATGLDTQYF	TGCGCCAGCAGCGCTACAGGGCTGGATACGCAGTATTTT
.	TRBV19	TRBJ1-1	.	CASSEVRRDTEAFF	TGTGCCAGTAGTGAGGTGCGGAGGGACACTGAAGCTTTCTTT
.	TRBV28	TRBJ1-2	.	CASMERVYYGYTF	TGTGCCAGCATGGAGAGGGTTTATTATGGCTACACCTTC
.	TRBV18	TRBJ2-5	.	CASSRGRSGETQYF	TGTGCCAGCTCACGAGGGCGGAGTGGAGAGACCCAGTACTTC
few	TRBV7-8	TRBJ2-7	TRBD1	CASSFDRGRPEQYF	TGTGCCAGCAGCTTCGACAGGGGTCGGCCAGAGCAGTACTTC
few	TRBV19	TRBJ1-1	.	CASSIWERNTEAFF	TGTGCCAGTAGTATTTGGGAGAGGAACACTGAAGCTTTCTTT
.	TRBV18	TRBJ1-1	.	CASSLTVVGQNTEAFF	TGTGCCAGTTCCTTGACGGTAGTCGGACAGAACACTGAAGCTTTCTTT
once	TRBV9	TRBJ1-6	.	CASREDSSYNSPLHF	TGTGCCAGCAGGGAGGACAGCTCCTATAATTCACCCCTCCACTTT